The clone carrying this T cell receptor (beta chain) was observed at least ten times. Its antigen remains unknown. V was pared by 7 bases and J by 4 bases, with 7 bases of the junction left unmatched. This CDR3 has 15 residues. Using its own MiXCR run on the reads, TCRdb lists one record per CDR3 protein. In the table there are 300,000 to 400,000 distinct CDR3 sequences, about a sixth of which are singletons. These data come from a study of T cell repertoires in cytomegalovirus infection. Overall study: It can be stated that public TCR beta signatures indicated CMV infection as well as a matching HLA type.

Overall study results and limits: Dominating the ex vivo response were HLA-C-restricted CMV-specific TCR beta clonotypes. Summed frequency of shared TCR beta families picked out CMV carriers who also had the relevant HLA.

Sequenced: PBMCs. The chain uses TRBV12-3 or TRBV12-4 and TRBJ2-1, with 10 bases that match TRBD1. This TCR derives from a human donor in good health (CMV status not recorded). Some clones in this sample may be carry-over from other donors' samples. The DNA of the CDR3 is TGTGCCAGCACCAGGACAGGGGGGGCTTACAATGAGCAGTTCTTC. Translated, it gives CASTRTGGAYNEQFF.